The rows below give T cell receptor beta chains drawn from one sample of a study of blood T cell repertoires in COVID-19. Measured with immunoSEQ multiplex PCR; TCRdb has only the in-frame clones, and not every one. Altogether hundreds of thousands of clones are present, approximately 84% being singletons, with the ten largest covering about 3.3%. The sequenced sample consisted of PBMCs or T cells enriched from blood (not recorded which). These receptors all stem from a woman in her thirties or forties with acute COVID-19. Both conserved end residues are part of each CDR3. A D gene is named only where the DNA matches it firmly. Size values are once, few and many counts, or a class for expanded clones, and some rows have none.

CDR3,DNA,size,V,D,J
CASSKRRTVNTEAFF,TGTGCCAGCAGCAAAAGGAGGACCGTGAACACTGAAGCTTTCTTT,few,TRBV21-1,NA,TRBJ1-1
CASRGWDTEAFF,TGTGCCAGCAGGGGATGGGACACTGAAGCTTTCTTT,NA,TRBV19,NA,TRBJ1-1
CAISGGLAGGTVYEQYF,TGTGCCATCAGTGGAGGACTAGCGGGAGGGACGGTCTACGAGCAGTACTTC,NA,TRBV10-3,TRBD2,TRBJ2-7
CASRQTRAGGTSTDTQYF,TGTGCCAGCAGGCAGACTCGGGCGGGAGGGACTAGCACAGATACGCAGTATTTT,NA,TRBV2,TRBD2,TRBJ2-3
CASTSGSSYEQYF,TGTGCCAGCACTAGCGGGAGCTCCTACGAGCAGTACTTC,once,TRBV6-5,TRBD2,TRBJ2-7
CASSSKREGSSYEQYF,TGTGCCAGCAGTTCTAAGCGGGAGGGAAGCTCCTACGAGCAGTACTTC,NA,TRBV6-5,TRBD2,TRBJ2-7
CASSQELQETQYF,TGTGCCAGCAGCCAAGAACTCCAAGAGACCCAGTACTTC,NA,TRBV3-1/TRBV3-2,NA,TRBJ2-5
CASSPPLAGVDTQYF,TGTGCCAGCTCACCACCCCTAGCGGGAGTTGATACGCAGTATTTT,NA,TRBV18,TRBD2,TRBJ2-3
CSAVAGVYEQYF,TGCAGCGCTGTAGCGGGAGTCTACGAGCAGTACTTC,NA,TRBV29-1,TRBD2,TRBJ2-7
CASSQVWGRSNTGELFF,TGTGCCAGCAGCCAAGTTTGGGGGAGGTCGAACACCGGGGAGCTGTTTTTT,few,TRBV4-2,NA,TRBJ2-2
CASSLEAGNYEQYF,TGTGCCAGCAGCTTAGAGGCGGGGAACTACGAGCAGTACTTC,NA,TRBV11-2,NA,TRBJ2-7
CASSSVAGGSSYEQYF,TGTGCCAGCAGCTCCGTCGCGGGAGGGAGCTCCTACGAGCAGTACTTC,NA,TRBV5-4,TRBD2,TRBJ2-7
CASSLSAGQETQYF,TGTGCCAGCAGTTTATCGGCGGGACAAGAGACCCAGTACTTC,once,TRBV27,NA,TRBJ2-5
CASSELRTTYNEQFF,TGTGCCAGCAGTGAATTGCGAACCACCTACAATGAGCAGTTCTTC,NA,TRBV2,NA,TRBJ2-1
CASSWTGQGQTEAFF,TGCGCCAGCAGCTGGACGGGACAGGGACAGACTGAAGCTTTCTTT,NA,TRBV5-1,TRBD1,TRBJ1-1
CASGLPIAVGRAYEQYF,TGTGCTAGTGGTTTGCCAATAGCGGTTGGAAGGGCCTACGAGCAGTACTTC,NA,TRBV12-5,NA,TRBJ2-7
CASSFGPSGRALDTDTQYF,TGTGCCAGCAGCTTTGGGCCTAGCGGGAGGGCCTTGGACACAGATACGCAGTATTTT,once,TRBV7-8,TRBD2,TRBJ2-3
CASTIGSGPYEQYF,TGTGCCAGCACAATCGGTAGCGGACCCTACGAGCAGTACTTC,NA,TRBV2,NA,TRBJ2-7
CASSHRGRITEAFF,TGTGCCAGCAGCCACAGGGGGCGCATCACTGAAGCTTTCTTT,NA,TRBV11-2,TRBD1,TRBJ1-1
CASSLTGGETEAFF,TGTGCCAGCTCACTAACAGGGGGAGAAACTGAAGCTTTCTTT,NA,TRBV18,TRBD1,TRBJ1-1
CASSEQDNSPLHF,TGTGCCAGCAGTGAGCAGGATAATTCACCCCTCCACTTT,NA,TRBV2,NA,TRBJ1-6
CASKAHVTDTQYF,TGTGCCAGCAAAGCTCACGTCACAGATACGCAGTATTTT,NA,TRBV27,NA,TRBJ2-3
CASTPTPGQGTYGYTF,TGTGCCAGTACCCCTACGCCGGGACAGGGGACCTATGGCTACACCTTC,NA,TRBV19,TRBD1,TRBJ1-2
CASSYLGRRRQETQYF,TGTGCCAGCAGTTATCTCGGGAGGCGCCGTCAAGAGACCCAGTACTTC,NA,TRBV6-4,TRBD2,TRBJ2-5
CAWSVGQGSYGYTF,TGTGCCTGGAGTGTCGGTCAGGGGAGCTATGGCTACACCTTC,NA,TRBV30,NA,TRBJ1-2
CASSLTGAQYF,TGTGCCAGCAGCTTGACAGGGGCGCAGTATTTT,NA,TRBV7-9,TRBD1,TRBJ2-3
CASSLGQAGSGNTIYF,TGTGCCAGCAGCTTAGGGCAGGCCGGCTCTGGAAACACCATATATTTT,NA,TRBV7-9,NA,TRBJ1-3
CASSLVVTSIINEQFF,TGTGCCAGCAGCTTAGTAGTTACTAGCATTATCAATGAGCAGTTCTTC,NA,TRBV11-3,NA,TRBJ2-1
CASSLGDRGAKTQYF,TGCGCCAGCAGCTTGGGAGACAGGGGGGCGAAGACCCAGTACTTC,NA,TRBV5-1,TRBD1,TRBJ2-5
CASSQSWGQGEPSYEQYF,TGTGCCAGCAGCCAAAGCTGGGGACAGGGGGAACCCTCCTACGAGCAGTACTTC,NA,TRBV14,TRBD1,TRBJ2-7
CSARVKTQYF,TGCAGTGCTAGAGTTAAGACCCAGTACTTC,NA,TRBV20-1,NA,TRBJ2-5
CASSTYSTSTDTQYF,TGTGCCAGTAGTACATACAGTACTAGCACAGATACGCAGTATTTT,NA,TRBV19,NA,TRBJ2-3
CASSPGDRYNEQFF,TGTGCCAGCTCACCGGGGGACAGGTACAATGAGCAGTTCTTC,NA,TRBV18,TRBD1,TRBJ2-1
CAWNFVGGNYGYTF,TGTGCCTGGAACTTCGTCGGGGGGAACTATGGCTACACCTTC,NA,TRBV30,NA,TRBJ1-2
CASSESDYLSQYF,TGTGCCAGCAGTGAAAGCGACTACTTGTCACAGTACTTC,once,TRBV2,NA,TRBJ2-7
CASSSTGETEAFF,TGCGCCAGCAGCTCAACAGGGGAGACTGAAGCTTTCTTT,NA,TRBV5-1,TRBD1,TRBJ1-1
CASSPSDSGYGYTF,TGTGCCAGCTCACCATCCGACTCGGGATACGGCTACACCTTC,NA,TRBV18,NA,TRBJ1-2
CASSLTQDGATNEQFF,TGTGCCAGCAGTTTAACACAGGATGGGGCGACCAATGAGCAGTTCTTC,NA,TRBV28,NA,TRBJ2-1
CASSYGGQGGTYEQYF,TGTGCCAGCAGCTACGGGGGACAGGGAGGGACCTACGAGCAGTACTTC,once,TRBV7-6,TRBD1,TRBJ2-7
CASRHQGASTYEQYF,TGCGCCAGCAGACATCAGGGGGCCTCCACCTACGAGCAGTACTTC,NA,TRBV5-1,TRBD1,TRBJ2-7
CATSRDLRASYNEQFF,TGTGCCACCAGCAGAGATCTACGAGCCTCCTACAATGAGCAGTTCTTC,NA,TRBV15,NA,TRBJ2-1
CASSLEGGPNQPQHF,TGCGCCAGCAGCTTGGAAGGGGGACCGAATCAGCCCCAGCATTTT,NA,TRBV5-1,NA,TRBJ1-5
CASSSQDRGLGNTIYF,TGTGCCAGCAGCTCCCAGGACAGGGGGCTTGGAAACACCATATATTTT,once,TRBV7-9,TRBD1,TRBJ1-3
CASNLAGANQPQHF,TGTGCCAGCAACCTAGCAGGGGCCAATCAGCCCCAGCATTTT,NA,TRBV2,NA,TRBJ1-5
CASSVEVGGRYEQFF,TGTGCCAGCAGCGTAGAGGTAGGGGGTAGGTATGAGCAGTTCTTC,NA,TRBV9,NA,TRBJ2-1
CASSFDSDYGYTF,TGCGCCAGCAGCTTTGACAGTGACTATGGCTACACCTTC,NA,TRBV5-1,NA,TRBJ1-2
CATSDDQGLPSYNEQFF,TGTGCCACCAGTGACGATCAGGGACTGCCCTCCTACAATGAGCAGTTCTTC,NA,TRBV24-1,NA,TRBJ2-1
CASRLAGTDTQYF,TGTGCCAGCAGATTAGCGGGCACAGATACGCAGTATTTT,NA,TRBV7-3,NA,TRBJ2-3
CASSLQGATNEKLFF,TGTGCCAGCAGCTTGCAGGGGGCGACTAATGAAAAACTGTTTTTT,NA,TRBV11-2,TRBD1,TRBJ1-4
CASSPGTAYGYTF,TGTGCCAGTAGTCCCGGGACAGCCTATGGCTACACCTTC,NA,TRBV19,TRBD1,TRBJ1-2
CASSLGPNQYNEQFF,TGTGCCAGCAGCTTAGGCCCGAACCAGTACAATGAGCAGTTCTTC,NA,TRBV11-3,NA,TRBJ2-1
CASSSPSLQRPTNEQFF,TGCGCCAGCAGCTCCCCTAGCCTCCAGAGACCCACCAATGAGCAGTTCTTC,NA,TRBV5-1,NA,TRBJ2-1
CASSPGDRGSLAGANEQFF,TGTGCCAGCAGCCCAGGGGACAGGGGTAGTCTAGCGGGAGCCAATGAGCAGTTCTTC,once,TRBV7-9,NA,TRBJ2-1
CASSLVGLGQGAGQPQHF,TGTGCCAGCAGTTTAGTGGGCCTGGGACAGGGGGCGGGACAGCCCCAGCATTTT,NA,TRBV28,TRBD1,TRBJ1-5
CASSLGQGSEKLFF,TGCGCCAGCAGCTTGGGTCAGGGAAGCGAAAAACTGTTTTTT,NA,TRBV5-1,NA,TRBJ1-4
CASSRNGHGEAFF,TGTGCCAGCAGCCGCAACGGACATGGTGAAGCTTTCTTT,few,TRBV5-8,NA,TRBJ1-1
CSASGGHNQPQHF,TGCAGTGCTAGTGGGGGGCACAATCAGCCCCAGCATTTT,few,TRBV20-1,NA,TRBJ1-5